The 17 T cell receptor beta chains in this list originate from one sample, sequenced in a study of cytomegalovirus exposure and HLA in healthy donors. The primer mix had 60 Vbeta and 13 Jbeta primers. Produced via immunoSEQ multiplex PCR; TCRdb's table is partial and in-frame only. Of some 220,000 clones in the sample, approximately 82% were seen once. The specimen was PBMCs. The receptors here all came from a middle-aged woman in good health and CMV-seronegative.

This clone was detected only a few times. This chain joins TRBV4-1 and TRBJ1-3; D uncertain. Germline lookup yields CDR1 MGHRA and CDR2 YSYEKL. Trimming stripped 0 bases from V and 7 bases from J, with 13 bases between. This CDR3 spans 15 amino acids. This CDR3 reads CASSQDVEGRNTIYF. DNA of the CDR3: TGCGCCAGCAGCCAAGATGTAGAGGGTAGGAACACCATATATTTT.

The chain is built from TRBV6-6 and TRBJ2-7; TRBD2 is a possible D gene (5 bases). Germline assignment: CDR1 MNHNY and CDR2 SVGAGI (reference sequence). V lost 7 bases, J lost 5 bases, and 15 bases lay in between. CDR3 length: 13 amino acids. The CDR3 coding sequence is TGTGCCAGCACCCCTGTCGGGGTAAACGAGCAGTACTTC. This translates into CASTPVGVNEQYF.

V gene TRBV10-3 combines with J gene TRBJ2-3, with D tentatively TRBD2 (5 bases). CDR1 and CDR2 (germline): ENHRY, SYGVKD. The V end was cut by 7 bases, the J end by 0 bases, with 8 bases between. The CDR3 length is 13 residues. The CDR3 region has the DNA TGTGCCATCAAGGCTAGCAGCACAGATACGCAGTATTTT. This sequence encodes CAIKASSTDTQYF.

This rearrangement joins TRBV6-1 to TRBJ1-5, with D maybe TRBD1 (6 bases). The germline CDR1 and CDR2 sequences are MNHNS and SASEGT. With 3 bases removed from V and 10 bases from J, the gap between germline ends came to 16 bases. The CDR3 has 14 amino acids. The CDR3 is CASSEQGPIGPQHF. The CDR3, as DNA: TGTGCCAGCAGTGAGCAGGGGCCGATTGGACCCCAGCATTTT.

This clone has just one count. The chain links TRBV5-6 to TRBJ1-4; the D gene is possibly TRBD1 (6 bases). There are 15 residues in the CDR3. The germline gives CDR1 SGHDT, CDR2 YYEEEE. V lost 4 bases, J lost 4 bases, and 14 bases lay in between. CDR3 in amino acids: CASSRKGDNNEKLFF. For the CDR3, the DNA is TGTGCCAGCAGCCGAAAGGGGGACAATAATGAAAAACTGTTTTTT. Variable domain in full (rest from reference TRBV5-6 and TRBJ1-4): DAGVTQSPTHLIKTRGQQVTLRCSPKSGHDTVSWYQQALGQGPQFIFQYYEEEERQRGNFPDRFSGHQFPNYSSELNVNALLLGDSALYLCASSRKGDNNEKLFFGSGTQLSVL.

The chain uses TRBV18 and TRBJ1-4, with a weak D call TRBD1 (6 bases). Trimming pared 3 bases from V and 8 bases from J, leaving 13 bases between. Germline V lookup: CDR1 KGHSH, CDR2 LQKENI. The CDR3 sequence is 14 residues long. The CDR3 loop is CASSPSAGAEKLFF. The CDR3 nucleotides are TGTGCCAGCTCACCGTCGGCAGGGGCGGAAAAACTGTTTTTT.

The chain is built from TRBV2 and TRBJ1-1, with TRBD1 matching over 7 bases. CDR1 is SNHLY and CDR2 is FYNNEI in the germline V gene. V lost 3 bases, J lost 1 base, and 11 bases stayed unmatched. The CDR3 is 17 amino acids. This CDR3 is CASSEEQGRRGNTEAFF. The DNA of the CDR3 is TGTGCCAGCAGTGAGGAACAGGGGAGAAGAGGGAACACTGAAGCTTTCTTT.

The chain combines TRBV28 with TRBJ1-2; a weak D match, TRBD1 (6 bases). The CDR3 extends over 15 amino acids. Germline V gene lookup returns CDR1 MDHEN and CDR2 SYDVKM. V shed 7 bases and J shed 2 bases, with 17 bases lying between them. CDR3 sequence (DNA): TGTGCCAGCAACGAACAGGACAGCCCAAACTATGGCTACACCTTC. Its translation is CASNEQDSPNYGYTF.

This chain joins TRBV6-6 and TRBJ1-1; the D is unclear. Per germline, CDR1 MNHNY and CDR2 SVGAGI (reference sequence). This CDR3 has 14 residues. Trimming stripped 7 bases from V and 1 base from J, with 13 bases between. The CDR3 bases are TGTGCCAGCACACAACCCACGGGGAACACTGAAGCTTTCTTT. This codes for CASTQPTGNTEAFF.

V gene TRBV5-6 combines with J gene TRBJ1-2, with 12 bases lining up with TRBD1. V trimming: 5 bases; J trimming: 5 bases; junction bases outside the gene matches: 4. CDR3 length: 14 residues. Germline V CDR1 and CDR2: SGHDT, YYEEEE. CDR3 protein: CASRGTGGGYGYTF. The DNA for the CDR3 is TGTGCCAGCAGGGGGACAGGGGGCGGGTATGGCTACACCTTC. Full variable domain (missing parts from reference TRBV5-6 and TRBJ1-2): DAGVTQSPTHLIKTRGQQVTLRCSPKSGHDTVSWYQQALGQGPQFIFQYYEEEERQRGNFPDRFSGHQFPNYSSELNVNALLLGDSALYLCASRGTGGGYGYTFGSGTRLTVV.

This chain connects TRBV10-3 to TRBJ1-2; the D gene is possibly TRBD1 (5 bases). Trimming took off 0 bases at V and 4 bases at J, with 15 bases between the two ends. The germline CDR1 and CDR2 sequences are ENHRY and SYGVKD. The CDR3 contains 16 residues. CDR3 region: CAISESNAQGGYGYTF. The CDR3 DNA follows: TGTGCCATCAGTGAGTCCAATGCGCAGGGTGGCTATGGCTACACCTTC.

The rearrangement uses TRBV29-1 and TRBJ2-3; D perhaps matches TRBD1 (5 bases). CDR1 and CDR2 from the germline V gene are SQVTM and ANQGSEA. The CDR3 loop spans 13 amino acids. Between the trimmed V and J ends, which lost 6 bases and 0 bases, there was a span of 10 bases. The CDR3 coding sequence is TGCAGCGTAAACAGGAAGAGCACAGATACGCAGTATTTT. Residues: CSVNRKSTDTQYF.

The chain combines TRBV4-1 with TRBJ2-1; the D gene is possibly TRBD1 (6 bases). CDR3 length equals 16 residues. V was trimmed by 4 bases and J by 9 bases, leaving 22 bases between them. CDR1 and CDR2 from the germline V gene are MGHRA and YSYEKL. The CDR3 loop reads CASSRDWGQVLSEQFF. The CDR3 DNA is TGCGCCAGCAGCCGAGATTGGGGACAAGTACTTTCTGAGCAGTTCTTC.

This clone appeared a single time. The J gene is TRBJ1-2, the V gene TRBV4-1, with 9 bases fitting TRBD1. The CDR3 totals 15 residues. The V gene's germline CDR1 is MGHRA and CDR2 YSYEKL. V lost 2 bases to trimming and J lost 8 bases; unmatched junction nucleotides: 9. CDR3 loop: CASSQKPGQGDGYTF. The CDR3 DNA reads as TGCGCCAGCAGCCAAAAACCGGGACAGGGTGACGGCTACACCTTC.

The CDR3 sequence is CASSVGDSLNTEAFF. The CDR3 DNA is TGTGCCAGCAGCGTAGGGGACAGCCTGAACACTGAAGCTTTCTTT. The V gene is TRBV9, the J gene TRBJ1-1; 7 bases align to TRBD1. The CDR3 runs to 15 residues. The germline gives CDR1 SGDLS, CDR2 YYNGEE. V lost 0 bases, J lost 0 bases, and 2 bases stayed unmatched.

V gene TRBV10-3 combines with J gene TRBJ1-2, with unresolved D. The ends were cut back, 4 bases at V and 4 bases at J, with 10 bases in the middle. There are 13 residues in the CDR3. The germline gives CDR1 ENHRY, CDR2 SYGVKD. CDR3 loop: CAISGQEGYGYTF. In DNA form, the CDR3 reads TGTGCCATCAGTGGCCAGGAGGGCTATGGCTACACCTTC.

This clone showed up just once. The V and J genes are TRBV12-1 and TRBJ2-7; the DNA was not used to check the table's D call, TRBD1. TRBV12-1 is given as a pseudogene. This CDR3 comprises 11 residues. The CDR3 region is CARRTGDEQYF. DNA for the CDR3: TGTGCCAGGAGAACAGGGGACGAGCAGTACTTC.